This TCR beta chain was sequenced in a study of blood T cell repertoires in COVID-19. Study in general: The United States, Italy and Spain supplied acute and convalescent COVID-19 samples.

Under the authors' procedure: Amplification of reference gene primers provided the estimated nucleated cell counts. Libraries were prepared by immunoSEQ multiplex PCR; TCRdb keeps only in-frame clonotypes and omits some of them. For V, J and clone size, that table is used; D and trimming come from the DNA. Of around 190,000 clones detected, 85% appear once; the ten largest clones hold around 5.2%. The CDR3 loop spans 16 amino acids. Germline CDR1 SSHAT, CDR2 FNYEAQ (reference sequence). Remarks on this clone: The junction and the germline gene differ at one end; a read error may be behind it.

Specimen: peripheral blood. V and J are TRBV7-7 and TRBJ2-1; 10 bases match TRBD2. The origin of this receptor is a woman of 80 years or more with acute or convalescent COVID-19. CDR3 nucleotide sequence: TGTGCTAGCAGCTTAGGACTAGCGGAATCCTACAATGAGCAGTTCTTC. This encodes CASSLGLAESYNEQFF.